This TCR beta chain was observed in a study of blood T cells in healthy people across ages. General study results and limits: Among T cells, TCR beta diversity per million cells dropped roughly linearly as age rose.

Primers used in a second PCR of roughly 7 to 11 cycles were a sample-barcoded 5' primer and a J-beta primer mix. A template-switch adaptor that had 12 random nucleotides put a tag on each cDNA molecule. Each CDR3 protein is one row after TCRdb ran MiXCR on the 5' RACE reads. The table shows 650,000 to 1,000,000 distinct CDR3 sequences, with about 34% occurring only once. Donors each provided ten milliliters of peripheral blood. A word on this clonotype: What it binds is unknown.

CDR3 length: 15 amino acids. CDR1 and CDR2 (germline): SGHTA, FQGNSA. V dropped 6 bases and J dropped 4 bases, with 18 bases sitting between them. The chain carries TRBV7-2 and TRBJ2-5; the D gene could be TRBD1 or TRBD2 (6 bases each). Source material: blood. This clonotype originated in a man between 18 and 29 years old in good health. The CDR3 here is CASRRGGGGLETQYF. The CDR3 region has the DNA TGTGCCAGCAGACGAGGGGGTGGAGGGTTAGAGACCCAGTACTTC.